These 6 T cell receptor beta chains originate from one sample sequenced in a study of blood T cell repertoires in COVID-19. Measured with immunoSEQ multiplex PCR; TCRdb has only the in-frame clones, and not every one. The repertoire holds roughly 200,000 clones, 85% to 90% seen once, with about 6% in the top ten. Specimen: peripheral blood. These receptors all come from a man in his sixties who had recovered from COVID-19.

The chain has TRBV7-2 and TRBJ2-7; 13 bases are a match to TRBD2. CDR1 SGHTA and CDR2 FQGNSA come from the germline V gene. The CDR3 loop spans 18 amino acids. V lost 5 bases to trimming and J lost 4 bases; unmatched junction nucleotides: 14. The CDR3 region is CASSQLLAGGPLAYEQYF. The CDR3 DNA reads as TGTGCCAGCAGCCAACTACTAGCGGGAGGGCCCTTAGCGTACGAGCAGTACTTC.

In DNA, the CDR3 is TGTGCCAGCAGTTACCCTGGGGGGTTTTATACCGGGGAGCTGTTTTTT. This translates into CASSYPGGFYTGELFF. This chain links TRBV6-5 with TRBJ2-2; weak D call: TRBD2 (6 bases). The CDR3 spans 16 residues. V lost 2 bases and J lost 5, with 15 bases in between. Germline lookup yields CDR1 MNHEY and CDR2 SVGAGI.

The genes are TRBV30 and TRBJ1-2, with D uncertain. The CDR3 contains 15 residues. The V end was cut by 1 base, the J end by 4 bases, with 16 bases between. Germline CDR1 reads GTSNPN; CDR2 reads SVGIG (reference sequence). The CDR3 protein is CAWSANGPNSYGYTF. CDR3 coding DNA: TGTGCCTGGAGTGCAAACGGTCCCAATTCCTATGGCTACACCTTC.

V usage is TRBV3-1 (or the pseudogene TRBV3-2) and J usage is TRBJ2-7, with TRBD2 identical over 7 bases. Germline V gives CDR1 LGHDT, CDR2 YNNKEL (reference sequence). The V segment lost 4 bases and the J segment 3 bases; nucleotides outside the gene matches: 6. The CDR3 is made up of 14 amino acids. The CDR3 loop reads CASSLSGVNYEQYF. The CDR3 DNA is TGTGCCAGCAGCCTGAGCGGGGTGAACTACGAGCAGTACTTC.

V gene TRBV27 combines with J gene TRBJ2-7; D possibly corresponds to TRBD1 (6 bases). The ends were cut back, 8 bases at V and 6 bases at J, with 23 bases in the middle. The CDR3 sequence is 15 residues long. Germline CDR1 and CDR2: MNHEY and SMNVEV (reference sequence). Here the CDR3 reads CASGNPQGSYLEQYF. Here the CDR3 DNA reads TGTGCCAGCGGAAACCCACAGGGTAGTTATCTCGAGCAGTACTTC.

The J gene is TRBJ2-1, the V gene TRBV5-1, with 12 bases fitting TRBD2. In germline, CDR1 is SGHRS, CDR2 YFSETQ. Trimming removed 0 bases from V and 8 bases from J; junction bases left unmatched: 3. The CDR3 has 15 residues. DNA of the CDR3: TGCGCCAGCAGCTTGGCCCCTAGCGGGGGGGATGAGCAGTTCTTC. Its translation: CASSLAPSGGDEQFF.